This T cell receptor (beta chain) was observed in a study of blood T cell repertoires in COVID-19. Only one count was recorded for this clone. Profiled with immunoSEQ multiplex PCR; TCRdb holds only in-frame clones, not every one. The table has some 190,000 clones, around 76% seen once. The CDR3 extends over 15 amino acids. V trimming: 5 bases; J trimming: 5 bases; junction bases outside the gene matches: 11. In germline, CDR1 is SQVTM, CDR2 ANQGSEA. The chain combines TRBV29-1 with TRBJ2-3, with 9 bases identical to TRBD1. The sample was peripheral blood. This receptor was taken from a woman aged 60-70 years with COVID-19, enrolled during active disease. The DNA of the CDR3 is TGCAGCGTTCCGGCCACACAGGGGGCGGGAGATACGCAGTATTTT. This gives the protein CSVPATQGAGDTQYF.